This T cell receptor (beta chain) appears in the sequencing data of a study of Graves' ophthalmopathy and Graves' hyperthyroidism. Whole-study context: Sampling took place at initial diagnosis, with peripheral blood obtained before any treatment.

The diagnosis combined clinical symptoms, thyroxine, TRAb, thyroid ultrasound and orbital computed tomography scans. The sequenced template was RNA, covering the TCR beta CDR3 region. The authors performed first-round RT-PCR with HTBI primers and then a second-round multiplex PCR. TCRdb re-called the multiplex PCR reads through MiXCR, storing one row per CDR3 protein. Of 740,000 or so distinct CDR3 sequences in the sample, around 40% were seen once. The ends were cut back, 4 bases at V and 2 bases at J, with 8 bases in the middle. This CDR3 contains 12 residues. The germline V gene encodes CDR1 SQVTM and CDR2 ANQGSEA.

V and J are TRBV29-1 and TRBJ1-2; possible D gene TRBD1, 5 bases. The material sequenced was peripheral blood. The receptor's source is an adult man with Graves' ophthalmopathy. The CDR3 loop is CSVVSGNYGYTF. DNA for the CDR3: TGCAGCGTTGTGTCAGGGAACTATGGCTACACCTTC.